Listed here is a single TCR beta chain. The CDR3 does not close with the conserved phenylalanine or tryptophan, likely indicating a read error. TCRbeta libraries were built with three rounds of nested PCR, modified from ARM-PCR. TCRdb recomputed calls from the multiplex PCR reads with MiXCR, one row per CDR3 protein. The sample has fewer than 120,000 distinct CDR3 sequences, over 75% seen once; the top ten hold approximately 22%. RNA was extracted from bulk tissue without any cell sorting. This entry comes from a study of tumor and adjacent non-tumor tissue in lung cancer. The CDR3 runs to 15 residues. CDR1 and CDR2 from the germline V gene are SGHAT and FQNNGV.

This sequence originates from a man between 65 and 79 years old with non-small cell lung cancer. The sample taken for sequencing was lung tumor tissue. The V gene is TRBV11-2, the J gene TRBJ1-4; D may be TRBD1 (6 bases). CDR3 sequence reads: CGSSRRGTSNEKLFS. Written as DNA, the CDR3 is TGTGGCAGCAGCAGAAGAGGGACAAGTAATGAAAAACTGTTTTCT.